The present T cell receptor (beta chain) was sequenced within a study of blood T cell repertoires in COVID-19. On the study more broadly: PBMCs, B-cell-depleted T cells, or T cells provided the cDNA or gDNA that made up the material.

Germline-derived CDR1 and CDR2 are LGHDT and YNNKEL (reference sequence). Unmatched junction bases numbered 7, after V lost 4 bases and J lost 2 bases. CDR3 length: 15 residues. Assay: immunoSEQ multiplex PCR; the TCRdb copy retains only in-frame clones and omits some. The table records tens of thousands of clones, about four fifths of them present only once. The sequence came from a human donor in a cohort sampled during active COVID-19. Sequenced: peripheral blood. The rearrangement joins TRBV3-1 (or the pseudogene TRBV3-2) to TRBJ2-7; TRBD1 matches at 8 bases. The CDR3 reads CASSRNQGAAYEQYF. The DNA for the CDR3 is TGTGCCAGCAGCCGAAACCAGGGGGCCGCCTACGAGCAGTACTTC.